Here is one T cell receptor beta chain with its context. This CDR3 comprises 19 residues. Trimming removed 1 base at V and 4 bases at J, with 22 bases between. The germline V gene encodes CDR1 LGHNA and CDR2 YSLEER. These data are taken from a study of cytomegalovirus exposure and HLA in healthy donors. Primers included in the PCR were 60 Vbeta and 13 Jbeta primers. Repertoires were generated with immunoSEQ multiplex PCR, while TCRdb's copy carries only in-frame clones and drops some. The sample lists 100,000 or so clones, approximately 80% occurring once. This sequence originates from a female donor in good health and CMV-seronegative. Sequences were obtained from PBMCs. This chain links TRBV4-3 with TRBJ2-2; D is perhaps TRBD2 (6 bases). In DNA form, the CDR3 reads TGCGCCAGCAGCCAAGGGATTAGCTGGCGGAGGGAGGCCACCGGGGAGCTGTTTTTT. This codes for CASSQGISWRREATGELFF.